Below are 24 T cell receptor beta chains sequenced from a single sample in a study of PD-1 blockade in classical Hodgkin lymphoma. Each of the patients experienced relapse following autologous stem cell transplantation, and their brentuximab vedotin exposure differed. Clones were sequenced by immunoSEQ multiplex PCR, and TCRdb holds only the in-frame ones, with some missing. Altogether approximately 80,000 clones are present, roughly 90% being singletons, with the ten largest covering about 20%. Sequencing used peripheral blood mononuclear cells (PBMCs), obtained at baseline. Every receptor here comes from a human donor with classical Hodgkin lymphoma.

The chain uses TRBV4-3 and TRBJ2-7, with D perhaps matching TRBD1 (6 bases). CDR1 is LGHNA, CDR2 YSLEER, per germline. The CDR3 contains 15 residues. Trimming cost V 0 bases and J 1 base, with 10 bases left between them. CDR3 nucleotides: TGCGCCAGCAGCCAAGAGATGACAGGTTCCTACGAGCAGTACTTC. Protein: CASSQEMTGSYEQYF.

The chain combines TRBV7-6 with TRBJ1-2; no clear D gene. CDR3 length: 13 amino acids. Germline CDR1 and CDR2: SGHVS and FNYEAQ. Trimming took off 1 base at V and 7 bases at J, with 10 bases between the two ends. CDR3: CASSLDRAFGYTF. For the CDR3, the DNA is TGTGCCAGCAGCTTAGACCGTGCCTTTGGCTACACCTTC.

This chain connects TRBV5-4 to TRBJ2-7; no reliable D call. The length of the CDR3 is 13 residues. Trimming removed 10 bases from V and 1 base from J, with 15 bases in between. Germline V gene sequence: CDR1 SGHNT, CDR2 YYREEE (reference sequence). Here the CDR3 DNA reads TGTGCCTATACTACTCGCTTGTCCTACGAGCAGTACTTC. Translated, it gives CAYTTRLSYEQYF.

The chain joins TRBV28 to TRBJ2-2, with a possible D match to TRBD1 (5 bases). The germline V and J ends were trimmed by 6 bases and 2 bases, with 13 bases remaining between them. The germline CDR1 and CDR2 sequences are MDHEN and SYDVKM. The CDR3 is 15 amino acids. The CDR3 loop is CASRLPGYNTGELFF. CDR3 DNA sequence: TGTGCCAGCAGGCTGCCAGGGTATAACACCGGGGAGCTGTTTTTT.

The chain combines TRBV15 with TRBJ2-7, with TRBD2 matching 9 bases. This CDR3 contains 15 residues. Germline V gives CDR1 LNHNV, CDR2 YYDKDF (reference sequence). J was trimmed by 5 bases and V by 5 bases; bases with no gene match: 10. The CDR3 bases are TGTGCCACCAGCGAGGGTAGCGGGAGCTTCCACGAGCAGTACTTC. It is translated as CATSEGSGSFHEQYF.

CDR3 protein: CASSYYGRTGELFF. The CDR3 nucleotides are TGTGCCAGCAGTTACTATGGCAGAACCGGGGAGCTGTTTTTT. The chain is built from TRBV6-5 and TRBJ2-2, with D hard to call. The germline V gene encodes CDR1 MNHEY and CDR2 SVGAGI. Trimming shortened V by 1 base and J by 5 bases, and 8 bases separated the two germline ends. The CDR3 spans 14 residues.

The J gene is TRBJ2-4, the V gene TRBV7-2; tentatively, D is TRBD2 (6 bases). This CDR3 is 14 amino acids long. The V and J ends lost 1 base and 8 bases respectively, with 12 bases between them. In germline, CDR1 is SGHTA, CDR2 FQGNSA. Here the CDR3 reads CASSLGAPGDIQYF. CDR3 sequence (DNA): TGTGCCAGCAGCTTAGGGGCTCCGGGGGACATTCAGTACTTC.

The J gene is TRBJ2-7, the V gene TRBV7-2; possible D gene TRBD2, 5 bases. Trimming removed 1 base from V and 5 bases from J, with 12 bases in between. Germline V gives CDR1 SGHTA, CDR2 FQGNSA. The CDR3 is 14 amino acids. The CDR3 DNA reads TGTGCCAGCAGCTTAGTATCCGGGAAAAACGAGCAGTACTTC. This sequence encodes CASSLVSGKNEQYF.

The rearrangement links TRBV6-1 to TRBJ1-5; no definite D call. V was trimmed by 2 bases and J by 1 base, leaving 9 bases between them. Germline lookup yields CDR1 MNHNS and CDR2 SASEGT. The length of the CDR3 is 15 residues. Here the CDR3 reads CASSESQLSNQPQHF. CDR3 bases: TGTGCCAGCAGTGAAAGTCAGTTAAGCAATCAGCCCCAGCATTTT.

J is TRBJ1-5 and V is TRBV4-1, with no clear D. V lost 0 bases, J lost 0 bases, and 21 bases lay in between. Germline CDR1 and CDR2: MGHRA and YSYEKL. The CDR3 loop spans 20 amino acids. CDR3 protein: CASSQDPPLNRLYSNQPQHF. The CDR3 DNA is TGCGCCAGCAGCCAAGATCCCCCATTGAATCGGCTATATAGCAATCAGCCCCAGCATTTT.

V is TRBV6-4 and J is TRBJ2-3; 9 bases match TRBD2. The V gene's germline CDR1 is MRHNA and CDR2 SNTAGT. The CDR3 runs to 15 residues. The V gene end was trimmed by 4 bases and the J gene end by 4 bases; junction bases not matched to a gene: 6. The CDR3 reads CASSAIAGVPDTQYF. The DNA of the CDR3 is TGTGCCAGCAGTGCGATAGCGGGAGTGCCAGATACGCAGTATTTT.

This chain uses TRBV6-6 with TRBJ1-6, with D perhaps TRBD1 (6 bases). This CDR3 region has 14 residues. Between the trimmed V and J ends, which lost 2 bases and 8 bases, there was a span of 10 bases. The V gene's germline CDR1 is MNHNY and CDR2 SVGAGI (reference sequence). The CDR3: CASSYLRGDSPLHF. The CDR3 DNA reads as TGTGCCAGCAGTTACCTGAGGGGGGATTCACCCCTCCACTTT.

The V gene is TRBV25-1, the J gene TRBJ1-1; D gene unclear. CDR3 length: 16 amino acids. In germline, CDR1 is MGHDK, CDR2 SYGVNS. Between the trimmed V and J ends, which lost 6 bases and 6 bases, there was a span of 23 bases. The CDR3 DNA reads as TGTGCCAGCAGACCCGCTGGTCGTAGAGGGCTCGCTGAAGCTTTCTTT. Its translation: CASRPAGRRGLAEAFF.

This sequence joins TRBV7-6 and TRBJ2-7; 8 nucleotides line up with TRBD1. CDR3 length equals 14 residues. The germline CDR1 and CDR2 sequences are SGHVS and FNYEAQ. Germline trimming cut 4 bases from V and 2 bases from J; bases unmatched to any gene: 4. The CDR3 spells CASSSGQGAYEQYF. The CDR3, as DNA: TGTGCCAGCAGCTCAGGACAGGGAGCCTACGAGCAGTACTTC. The full variable domain, its missing parts supplied by reference TRBV7-6 and TRBJ2-7, is GAGVSQSPRYKVTKRGQDVALRCDPISGHVSLYWYRQALGQGPEFLTYFNYEAQQDKSGLPNDRFSAERPEGSISTLTIQRTEQRDSAMYRCASSSGQGAYEQYFGPGTRLTVT.

The J gene is TRBJ2-1, the V gene TRBV5-1; 11 bases fit TRBD2. Germline V gene data show CDR1 as SGHRS and CDR2 as YFSETQ. The trim removed 4 bases at V and 2 bases at J, leaving 2 bases unmatched. The CDR3 contains 15 residues. CDR3 protein: CASSQTSGTYNEQFF. In nucleotides, the CDR3 is TGCGCCAGCAGCCAGACTAGCGGGACCTACAATGAGCAGTTCTTC.

The chain carries TRBV25-1 and TRBJ2-7; no firm D call. This CDR3 spans 13 amino acids. In germline, CDR1 is MGHDK, CDR2 SYGVNS. Trimming left V 2 bases short and J 7 bases short, with 12 bases between. CDR3 amino acids: CASSERLLREQYF. In DNA, the CDR3 is TGTGCCAGCAGTGAACGGTTACTGCGGGAGCAGTACTTC.

The chain carries TRBV4-1 and TRBJ2-7, with 10 bases identical to TRBD2. After removal of 0 bases from V and 0 bases from J, the junction contained 5 bases not matched to a gene. CDR3 length: 17 residues. CDR1 and CDR2 (germline): MGHRA, YSYEKL. The CDR3 DNA sequence: TGCGCCAGCAGCCAAGAAACTAGCGGGATGGTCTCCTACGAGCAGTACTTC. It yields the protein CASSQETSGMVSYEQYF.

The chain uses TRBV28 and TRBJ2-2; 10 bases align to TRBD1. The CDR3 is made up of 22 amino acids. The V and J ends lost 0 bases and 3 bases, in that order; junction bases with no gene match: 19. Germline V lookup: CDR1 MDHEN, CDR2 SYDVKM. In DNA form, the CDR3 reads TGTGCCAGCAGTTTATGGGGGTTCGGGACAGGGGAGAGCGGGCCCTACACCGGGGAGCTGTTTTTT. The encoded protein is CASSLWGFGTGESGPYTGELFF.

V and J are TRBV4-1 and TRBJ2-7, with D perhaps TRBD2 (5 bases). The CDR3 loop spans 16 amino acids. Per the germline V gene, CDR1 is MGHRA and CDR2 is YSYEKL. V dropped 1 base and J dropped 5 bases, with 18 bases sitting between them. The CDR3 DNA reads TGCGCCAGCAGCCAAGCAAACATACTAGTGACGGACGAGCAGTACTTC. This encodes CASSQANILVTDEQYF.

CDR3 protein: CASSFGAGGLTEAFF. In DNA form, the CDR3 reads TGTGCCAGCAGCTTTGGAGCAGGGGGGCTCACTGAAGCTTTCTTT. The J gene is TRBJ1-1, the V gene TRBV7-9; 7 bases are shared with TRBD1. Germline CDR1 reads SEHNR; CDR2 reads FQNEAQ (reference sequence). V gave up 3 bases and J gave up 4 bases; unmatched junction bases: 8. CDR3 size: 15 residues.

The chain couples TRBV6-6 to TRBJ2-7; D gene uncertain. Germline values: CDR1 MNHNY, CDR2 SVGAGI (reference sequence). V shed 5 bases and J shed 2 bases, with 16 bases lying between them. The CDR3 covers 15 residues. For the CDR3, the DNA is TGTGCCAGCAGTCGAGTCAACAGCCAGGCCTACGAGCAGTACTTC. It is translated as CASSRVNSQAYEQYF.

This chain links TRBV28 with TRBJ2-7; D unresolved. This CDR3 spans 12 amino acids. CDR1 is MDHEN and CDR2 is SYDVKM in the germline V gene. V was shortened by 4 bases and J by 2 bases, with 6 bases between the two germline ends. CDR3 bases: TGTGCCAGCAGTTCCTTTACCTACGAGCAGTACTTC. Amino acid sequence: CASSSFTYEQYF.

This chain uses TRBV7-9 with TRBJ2-6; TRBD1 or TRBD2 may be the D gene (5 bases each). Trimming pared 1 base from V and 0 bases from J, leaving 13 bases between. The CDR3 runs 18 residues. Germline V gene data show CDR1 as SEHNR and CDR2 as FQNEAQ (reference sequence). CDR3 in amino acids: CASSLGWDPVSGANVLTF. Here the CDR3 DNA reads TGTGCCAGCAGCTTAGGGTGGGACCCCGTCTCTGGGGCCAACGTCCTGACTTTC.

This chain joins TRBV6-5 and TRBJ2-7; TRBD1 matches 11 bases. V was clipped by 5 bases and J by 6 bases; unmatched bases: 9. The germline CDR1 and CDR2 sequences are MNHEY and SVGAGI. This CDR3 region has 15 residues. The CDR3 is CASSNGQGALLEQYF. The CDR3 DNA reads TGTGCCAGCAGTAACGGACAGGGGGCTCTTCTCGAGCAGTACTTC.